The T cell receptor beta chain under discussion was sequenced for a study of graft-versus-host responses after intestinal transplantation. Background on the study: As for transplant type, recipients had multivisceral, liver-intestinal, or isolated intestinal grafts. Each patient got anti-thymocyte globulin induction, then tacrolimus and steroids for approximately 3 years. Study-level findings and limits: Some patients had graft-donor T cell macrochimerism, and their allografts showed high graft-versus-host to host-versus-graft clonal ratios. Early declines in HvG clones that occurred post-transplant were associated with peak circulating GvH clone levels.

Processing released intraepithelial and lamina propria lymphocytes from the graft tissue. For this clone: Antigen unknown.

This table comes from immunoSEQ multiplex PCR, and its TCRdb copy is limited to in-frame clones, with some not included. The sample has some 40,000 clones; about 90% are singletons. Germline trimming cut 4 bases from V and 6 bases from J; bases unmatched to any gene: 17. This CDR3 region has 18 residues. Germline assignment: CDR1 MGHRA and CDR2 YSYEKL. The sequence derives from a human patient who received an intestinal transplant, so some T cells may come from the graft donor. The chain employs TRBV4-1 and TRBJ2-1; 8 positions agree with TRBD1. The sample consisted of ileum tissue, taken around 190 days after intestinal transplant. The CDR3 DNA reads as TGCGCCAGCAGCCCTACGGACAGGGACCACTTAGGGGTCAATGAGCAGTTCTTC. Protein product: CASSPTDRDHLGVNEQFF.